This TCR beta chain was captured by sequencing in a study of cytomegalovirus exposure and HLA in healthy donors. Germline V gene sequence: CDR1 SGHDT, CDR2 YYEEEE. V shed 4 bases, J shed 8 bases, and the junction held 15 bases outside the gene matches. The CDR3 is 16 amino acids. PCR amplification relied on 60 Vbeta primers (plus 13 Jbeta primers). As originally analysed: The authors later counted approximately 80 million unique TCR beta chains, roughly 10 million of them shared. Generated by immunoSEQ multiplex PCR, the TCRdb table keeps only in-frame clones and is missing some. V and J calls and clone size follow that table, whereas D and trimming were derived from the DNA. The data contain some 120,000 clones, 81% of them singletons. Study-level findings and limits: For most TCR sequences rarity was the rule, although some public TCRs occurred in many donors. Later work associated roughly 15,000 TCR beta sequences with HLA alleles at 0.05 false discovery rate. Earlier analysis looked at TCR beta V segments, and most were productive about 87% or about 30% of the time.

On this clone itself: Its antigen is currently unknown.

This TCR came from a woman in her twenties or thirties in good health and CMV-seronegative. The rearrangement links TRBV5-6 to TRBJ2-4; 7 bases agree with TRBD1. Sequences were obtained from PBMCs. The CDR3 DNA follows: TGTGCCAGCAGCCCCCTTAGGAAGGACAGGTTGGACATTCAGTACTTC. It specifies CASSPLRKDRLDIQYF.